The 4 T cell receptor beta chains presented below share a single source sample, sequenced in a study of blood T cell repertoires in COVID-19. Data came from immunoSEQ multiplex PCR; TCRdb stores just in-frame clones and leaves some out. The table records approximately 85,000 clones, roughly 85% of them present only once. Sequencing was done on a sample of peripheral blood. These receptor sequences come from a man in his fifties or sixties with active or convalescent COVID-19.

The table lists this clone with many counts. Here the CDR3 DNA reads TGTGCCAGCAGCTTAGCGACAGGGGGCAATCAGCCCCAGCATTTT. This translates into CASSLATGGNQPQHF. This sequence joins TRBV7-2 and TRBJ1-5, with 8 bases fitting TRBD1. Germline assignment: CDR1 SGHTA and CDR2 FQGNSA. V was pared by 0 bases and J by 2 bases, with 0 bases of the junction left unmatched. The CDR3 totals 15 residues.

V and J are TRBV7-2 and TRBJ2-3; D might be TRBD2 (7 bases). The length of the CDR3 is 15 residues. Germline-derived CDR1 and CDR2 are SGHTA and FQGNSA. V lost 0 bases, J lost 3 bases, and 10 bases lay in between. CDR3 nucleotide sequence: TGTGCCAGCAGCTTAGCGGGGGGGCAGACAGATACGCAGTATTTT. Its protein is CASSLAGGQTDTQYF.

The chain links TRBV30 to TRBJ2-5; 8 bases match TRBD2. This CDR3 contains 13 residues. The V segment lost 4 bases and the J segment 4 bases; nucleotides outside the gene matches: 5. From germline, CDR1 is GTSNPN and CDR2 SVGIG (reference sequence). The CDR3 nucleotides are TGTGCCTGGAAACACGGGGGGGTAGAGACCCAGTACTTC. Protein: CAWKHGGVETQYF. The variable domain in full, completed from reference TRBV30 and TRBJ2-5, reads SQTIHQWPATLVQPVGSPLSLECTVEGTSNPNLYWYRQAAGRGLQLLFYSVGIGQISSEVPQNLSASRPQDRQFILSSKKLLLSDSGFYLCAWKHGGVETQYFGPGTRLLVL.

The chain couples TRBV11-3 to TRBJ2-1, with a tentative D call TRBD2 (6 bases). This CDR3 contains 15 residues. Trimming stripped 3 bases from V and 3 bases from J, with 12 bases between. The germline V gene has CDR1 SGHNT and CDR2 YENEEA. CDR3 protein: CASSLVGDFYNEQFF. The DNA for the CDR3 is TGTGCCAGCAGCTTGGTCGGGGACTTCTACAATGAGCAGTTCTTC.